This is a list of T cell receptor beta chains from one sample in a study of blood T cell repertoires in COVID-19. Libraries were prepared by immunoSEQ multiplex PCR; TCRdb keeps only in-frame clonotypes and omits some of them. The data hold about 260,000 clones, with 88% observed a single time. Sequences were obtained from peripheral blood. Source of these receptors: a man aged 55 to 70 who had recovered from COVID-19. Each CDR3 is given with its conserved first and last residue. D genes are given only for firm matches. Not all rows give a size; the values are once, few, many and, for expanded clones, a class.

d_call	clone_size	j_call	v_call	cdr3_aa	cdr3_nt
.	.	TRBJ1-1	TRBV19	CASSIVGGENTEAFF	TGTGCCAGTAGTATAGTTGGGGGGGAGAACACTGAAGCTTTCTTT
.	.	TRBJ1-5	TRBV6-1	CASSESTSSNQPQHF	TGTGCCAGCAGTGAAAGTACTAGTAGCAATCAGCCCCAGCATTTT
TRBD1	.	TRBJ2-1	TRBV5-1	CASSGGTGPYNEQFF	TGCGCCAGCAGCGGAGGGACAGGGCCCTACAATGAGCAGTTCTTC
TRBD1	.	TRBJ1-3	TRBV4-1	CASSQGTGVGNTIYF	TGCGCCAGCAGCCAAGGGACAGGGGTCGGAAACACCATATATTTT
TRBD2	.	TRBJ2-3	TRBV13	CASSQRGWDTQYF	TGTGCCAGCTCCCAGCGGGGGTGGGATACGCAGTATTTT
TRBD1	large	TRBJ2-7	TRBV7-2	CASSTWDSTSYEQYF	TGTGCCAGCAGCACTTGGGACAGTACCTCCTACGAGCAGTACTTC
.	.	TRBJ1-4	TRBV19	CASSSGYANEKLFF	TGTGCCAGTAGTTCAGGGTACGCTAATGAAAAACTGTTTTTT
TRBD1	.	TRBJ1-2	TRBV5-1	CASSGAQGNGYTF	TGCGCCAGCTCGGGTGCACAGGGGAATGGCTACACCTTC
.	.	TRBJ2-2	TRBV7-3	CASSPVTYGTGELFF	TGTGCCAGCAGCCCAGTAACGTATGGCACCGGGGAGCTGTTTTTT
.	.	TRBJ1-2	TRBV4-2	CASSPTGGNGDYGYTF	TGTGCCAGCAGCCCGACTGGGGGGAACGGGGACTATGGCTACACCTTC
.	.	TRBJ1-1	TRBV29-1	CSVEDRQRNTEAFF	TGCAGCGTTGAAGATAGACAGAGAAACACTGAAGCTTTCTTT
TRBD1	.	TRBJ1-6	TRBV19	CASSKNRGGNSPLHF	TGTGCCAGTAGTAAGAACAGGGGGGGCAATTCACCCCTCCACTTT
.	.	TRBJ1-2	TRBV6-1	CASSERGWPNYGYTF	TGTGCCAGCAGTGAAAGGGGCTGGCCTAACTATGGCTACACCTTC
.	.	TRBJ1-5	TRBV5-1	CASSLVGGRNQPQHF	TGCGCCAGCAGCTTGGTAGGGGGACGTAATCAGCCCCAGCATTTT
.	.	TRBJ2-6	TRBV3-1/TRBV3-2	CASSQSAGANVLTF	TGTGCCAGCAGCCAATCTGCTGGGGCCAACGTCCTGACTTTC
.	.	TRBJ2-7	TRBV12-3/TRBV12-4	CASSLRTAYEQYF	TGTGCCAGCAGTTTACGTACAGCCTACGAGCAGTACTTC
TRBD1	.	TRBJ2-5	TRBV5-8	CASSLIWGRGLGYQETQYF	TGTGCCAGCAGCTTGATCTGGGGCAGGGGGCTTGGGTACCAAGAGACCCAGTACTTC
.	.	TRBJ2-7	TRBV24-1	CATSDLMGAEQYF	TGTGCCACCAGTGATTTGATGGGGGCCGAGCAGTACTTC
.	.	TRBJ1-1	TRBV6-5	CASSGQKNTEAFF	TGTGCCAGCAGCGGACAGAAAAATACAGAAGCTTTCTTT
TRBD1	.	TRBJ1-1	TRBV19	CASSPSGQGVNTEAFF	TGTGCCAGTAGTCCGTCGGGACAGGGGGTGAACACTGAAGCTTTCTTT
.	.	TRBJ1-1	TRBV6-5	CASSFQQGNTEAFF	TGTGCCAGCAGTTTCCAACAGGGTAACACTGAAGCTTTCTTT
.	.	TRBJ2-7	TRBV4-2	CASSQASGSLDEQYF	TGTGCCAGCAGCCAAGCAAGCGGAAGCCTCGACGAGCAGTACTTC
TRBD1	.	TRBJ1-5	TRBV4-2	CASSLQGADQPQHF	TGTGCCAGCAGCCTACAGGGGGCGGATCAGCCCCAGCATTTT
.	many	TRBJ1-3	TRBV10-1	CASSPRQDPSGNTIYF	TGCGCCAGCAGCCCAAGACAGGACCCCTCTGGAAACACCATATATTTT
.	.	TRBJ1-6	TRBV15	CATSSSNSPLHF	TGTGCCACCAGCAGTTCAAATTCACCCCTCCACTTT
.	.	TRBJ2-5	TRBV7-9	CASSSTDRAETQYF	TGTGCCAGCAGCTCGACTGACCGAGCAGAGACCCAGTACTTC
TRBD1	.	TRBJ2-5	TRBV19	CASSDRGRETQYF	TGTGCCAGTAGCGACAGGGGAAGAGAGACCCAGTACTTC
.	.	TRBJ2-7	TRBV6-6	CASSYSEPEQYF	TGTGCCAGCAGTTACTCGGAGCCCGAGCAGTACTTC
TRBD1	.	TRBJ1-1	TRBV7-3	CASSLGTGGLAFF	TGTGCCAGCAGCCTGGGGACAGGGGGGTTGGCTTTCTTT
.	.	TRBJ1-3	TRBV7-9	CASSLGPPSGNTIYF	TGTGCCAGCAGCTTAGGGCCTCCCTCTGGAAACACCATATATTTT
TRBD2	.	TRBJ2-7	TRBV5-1	CASSLSLGLAGYEQYF	TGCGCCAGCAGCCTCTCTTTGGGACTAGCGGGGTACGAGCAGTACTTC
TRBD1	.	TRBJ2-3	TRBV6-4	CASRKDRALTDTQYF	TGTGCCAGCAGAAAGGACAGGGCCCTCACAGATACGCAGTATTTT
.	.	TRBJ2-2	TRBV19	CASSIVPGSSTGELFF	TGTGCCAGTAGTATAGTTCCGGGTTCGAGCACCGGGGAGCTGTTTTTT
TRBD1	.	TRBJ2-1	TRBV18	CASSPDRDNEQFF	TGTGCCAGCTCACCTGACAGGGACAATGAGCAGTTCTTC
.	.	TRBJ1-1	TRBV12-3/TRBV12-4	CASSRERWAHF	TGTGCCAGCAGTCGCGAAAGGTGGGCGCACTTT
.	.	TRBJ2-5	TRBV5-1	CASSLGQTGETQYF	TGCGCCAGCAGCTTGGGACAGACCGGGGAGACCCAGTACTTC
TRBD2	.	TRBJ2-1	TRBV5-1	CASSQGLAGGLRYNEQFF	TGCGCCAGCAGCCAGGGACTAGCGGGGGGCCTTCGATACAATGAGCAGTTCTTC
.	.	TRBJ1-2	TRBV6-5	CAAGPNYGYTF	TGTGCCGCAGGGCCTAACTATGGCTACACCTTC
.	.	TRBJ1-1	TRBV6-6	CASSSQGGMNTEAFF	TGTGCCAGCAGTTCCCAAGGCGGGATGAACACTGAAGCTTTCTTT
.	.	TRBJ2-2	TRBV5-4	CASSLGSGNTGELFF	TGTGCCAGCAGCTTGGGGTCAGGGAACACCGGGGAGCTGTTTTTT
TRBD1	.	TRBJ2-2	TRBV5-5	CAGGQVANTGELFF	TGTGCCGGGGGACAGGTGGCGAACACCGGGGAGCTGTTTTTT
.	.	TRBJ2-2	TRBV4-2	CASSQDSLPGELFF	TGTGCCAGCAGCCAAGATTCTCTACCCGGGGAGCTGTTTTTT
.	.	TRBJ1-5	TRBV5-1	CASLVTRDTFYYQPQHF	TGCGCCAGTCTGGTTACTCGGGACACTTTCTACTATCAGCCCCAGCATTTT
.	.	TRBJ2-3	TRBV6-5	CASSYSADNTQYF	TGTGCCAGCAGTTACTCGGCTGACAATACGCAGTATTTT
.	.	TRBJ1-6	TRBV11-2	CASSLTRSIYNSPLHF	TGTGCCAGCAGCCTGACGAGGTCGATATATAATTCACCCCTCCACTTT
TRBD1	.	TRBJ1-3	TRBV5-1	CASSLDRIAGNTIYF	TGCGCCAGCAGCCTGGACAGGATCGCTGGAAACACCATATATTTT
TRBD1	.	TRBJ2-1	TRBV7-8	CASSLMPGTGSYNEQFF	TGTGCCAGCAGCTTAATGCCGGGGACAGGGTCCTACAATGAGCAGTTCTTC
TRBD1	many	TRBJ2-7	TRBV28	CASSLTGLSYEQYF	TGTGCCAGCAGCTTGACAGGGCTCTCCTACGAGCAGTACTTC
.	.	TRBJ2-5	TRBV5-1	CASSFGLETQYF	TGCGCCAGCAGCTTTGGGCTCGAGACCCAGTACTTC